Below are 9 T cell receptor beta chains sequenced from a single sample in a study of Graves' ophthalmopathy and Graves' hyperthyroidism. The authors amplified TCR beta CDR3 regions from RNA transcripts. HTBI-primed RT-PCR formed the first round, and a multiplex PCR formed the second. Each CDR3 protein gets one entry after TCRdb re-called the multiplex PCR reads with MiXCR. The profile covers 650,000 to 800,000 distinct CDR3 sequences, with roughly 39% appearing a single time and 3.3% taken by the ten largest. Sequences were obtained from peripheral blood. These receptors were obtained from an adult man with Graves' ophthalmopathy.

This clonotype came up a few times. The V gene is TRBV6-5, the J gene TRBJ2-2; D uncertain. Trimming left V 5 bases short and J 4 bases short, with 8 bases between. Germline V gene data show CDR1 as MNHEY and CDR2 as SVGAGI. The CDR3 extends over 13 amino acids. The CDR3 loop reads CASSEVSTGELFF. DNA for the CDR3: TGTGCCAGCAGTGAAGTCTCCACCGGGGAGCTGTTTTTT.

Many counts were recorded for this clonotype. The genes are TRBV5-1 and TRBJ1-1; TRBD1 matches 11 bases. The CDR3 totals 15 residues. V was clipped by 3 bases and J by 6 bases; unmatched bases: 7. Germline CDR1 SGHRS, CDR2 YFSETQ. The CDR3 DNA reads TGCGCCAGCAGCTATGGACAGGGGGCGGCGGCTGAAGCTTTCTTT. It encodes CASSYGQGAAAEAFF.

This clonotype appeared many times. This rearrangement joins TRBV9 to TRBJ1-3; D is undetermined. CDR3 length equals 13 residues. V lost 7 bases and J 0 bases, leaving 8 bases between the germline ends. Germline CDR1 is SGDLS and CDR2 is YYNGEE. As DNA, the CDR3 is TGTGCCAGCCGGCCGAGCTCTGGAAACACCATATATTTT. This encodes CASRPSSGNTIYF.

This clonotype was recorded at least ten times. The chain links TRBV11-2 to TRBJ1-2; D unclear. In germline, CDR1 is SGHAT, CDR2 FQNNGV. V was trimmed by 5 bases and J by 1 base, leaving 14 bases between them. The CDR3 has 15 residues. In nucleotides, the CDR3 is TGTGCCAGCAGCACCCTGCGGCTAGATAACTATGGCTACACCTTC. It encodes CASSTLRLDNYGYTF.

In this sample, this clonotype turned up many times. V usage is TRBV7-9 and J usage is TRBJ1-1; D call uncertain. Looked up from germline, CDR1 is SEHNR and CDR2 is FQNEAQ (reference sequence). There are 14 residues in the CDR3. The V and J ends lost 6 bases and 0 bases respectively, with 11 bases between them. CDR3 in amino acids: CASRSREMNTEAFF. The CDR3, as DNA: TGTGCCAGCAGGAGCAGAGAGATGAACACTGAAGCTTTCTTT. Together with reference TRBV7-9 and TRBJ1-1, the CDR3 gives the full variable domain: DTGVSQNPRHKITKRGQNVTFRCDPISEHNRLYWYRQTLGQGPEFLTYFQNEAQLEKSRLLSDRFSAERPKGSFSTLEIQRTEQGDSAMYLCASRSREMNTEAFFGQGTRLTVV.

This clonotype has ten or more counts. V usage is TRBV9 and J usage is TRBJ2-5, with a possible D match to TRBD2 (7 bases). The V gene's germline CDR1 is SGDLS and CDR2 YYNGEE. Deletions cut 3 bases from V and 1 base from J, with 16 bases between. CDR3 size: 16 residues. The DNA of the CDR3 is TGTGCCAGCAGCGCGTCGGGGGGCTTCATCCAAGAGACCCAGTACTTC. Translation gives CASSASGGFIQETQYF.

This clonotype has just a few counts. The chain has TRBV9 and TRBJ1-2; 12 nucleotides agree with TRBD1. Unmatched junction bases numbered 6, after V lost 4 bases and J lost 5 bases. Germline loops: CDR1 SGDLS, CDR2 YYNGEE. The CDR3 consists of 15 residues. CDR3 DNA sequence: TGTGCCAGCAGCCAGGAGGGACAGGGGGCGTATGGCTACACCTTC. Its protein is CASSQEGQGAYGYTF.

This clonotype was picked up many times. The chain carries TRBV2 and TRBJ2-7; tentatively, D is TRBD1 (5 bases). V was shortened by 8 bases and J by 3 bases, with 14 bases between the two germline ends. The CDR3 sequence is 13 residues long. The germline V gene encodes CDR1 SNHLY and CDR2 FYNNEI. CDR3 sequence: CASLNVQGYEQYF. In nucleotides, the CDR3 is TGTGCCAGCCTCAACGTCCAGGGCTACGAGCAGTACTTC.

This clonotype was observed many times. The chain is built from TRBV19 and TRBJ1-4; 7 nucleotides line up with TRBD1. The CDR3 extends over 16 amino acids. V lost 4 bases to trimming and J lost 6 bases; unmatched junction nucleotides: 11. Germline V gene data show CDR1 as LNHDA and CDR2 as SQIVND (reference sequence). The CDR3 DNA follows: TGTGCCAGTAGTAGCCGGACAGGACTCAACGATGAAAAACTGTTTTTT. Its translation: CASSSRTGLNDEKLFF.